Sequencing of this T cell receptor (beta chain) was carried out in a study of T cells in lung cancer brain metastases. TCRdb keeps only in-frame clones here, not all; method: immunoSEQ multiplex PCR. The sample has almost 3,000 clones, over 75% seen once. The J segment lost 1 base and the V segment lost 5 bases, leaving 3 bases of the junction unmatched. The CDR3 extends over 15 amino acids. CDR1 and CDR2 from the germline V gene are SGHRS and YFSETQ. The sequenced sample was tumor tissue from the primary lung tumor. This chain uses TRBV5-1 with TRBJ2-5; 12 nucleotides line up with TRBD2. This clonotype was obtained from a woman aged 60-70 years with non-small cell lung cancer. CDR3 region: CASRALAGGQETQYF. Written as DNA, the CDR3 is TGCGCCAGCAGAGCACTAGCGGGGGGCCAAGAGACCCAGTACTTC.